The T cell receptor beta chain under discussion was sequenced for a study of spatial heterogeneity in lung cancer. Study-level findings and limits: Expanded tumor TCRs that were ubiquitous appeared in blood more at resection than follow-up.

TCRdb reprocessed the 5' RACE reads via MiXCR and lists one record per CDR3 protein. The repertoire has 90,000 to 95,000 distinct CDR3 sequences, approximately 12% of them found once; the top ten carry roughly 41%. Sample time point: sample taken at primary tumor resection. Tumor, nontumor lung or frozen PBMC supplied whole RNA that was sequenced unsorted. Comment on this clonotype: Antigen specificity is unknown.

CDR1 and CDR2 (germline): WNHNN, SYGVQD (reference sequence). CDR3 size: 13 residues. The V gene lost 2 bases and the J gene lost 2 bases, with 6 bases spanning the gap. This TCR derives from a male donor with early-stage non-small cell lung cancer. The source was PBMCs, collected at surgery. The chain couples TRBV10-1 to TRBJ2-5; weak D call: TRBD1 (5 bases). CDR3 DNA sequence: TGCGCCAGCAGTGAGGCAGGGCAAGAGACCCAGTACTTC. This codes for CASSEAGQETQYF.